Below, one T cell receptor beta chain is given with its context. Assay used: immunoSEQ multiplex PCR; TCRdb lists only in-frame clones, some missing. This sample yields 100,000 or so clones, of which approximately 85% are seen a single time; 3% to 4% belongs to the top ten. This entry belongs to a study of OX40 agonist ivuxolimab in advanced cancers. The sequence was obtained from an adult with an advanced solid tumor such as melanoma, head and neck, liver or kidney cancer. Sequenced material: CD4+ or CD8+ T cells sorted from blood, taken in a trial of the OX40 agonist ivuxolimab.

CDR3 in DNA: TGTGCCAGCAGCAACCGGGACGTCGAATCCATCACTGAAGCTTTCTTT. This encodes CASSNRDVESITEAFF. The gene calls are TRBV7-8 and TRBJ1-1; D is possibly TRBD1 (5 bases). Germline lookup yields CDR1 SGHVS and CDR2 FQNEAQ. Trimming cost V 5 bases and J 4 bases, with 20 bases left between them. The CDR3 runs to 16 residues.